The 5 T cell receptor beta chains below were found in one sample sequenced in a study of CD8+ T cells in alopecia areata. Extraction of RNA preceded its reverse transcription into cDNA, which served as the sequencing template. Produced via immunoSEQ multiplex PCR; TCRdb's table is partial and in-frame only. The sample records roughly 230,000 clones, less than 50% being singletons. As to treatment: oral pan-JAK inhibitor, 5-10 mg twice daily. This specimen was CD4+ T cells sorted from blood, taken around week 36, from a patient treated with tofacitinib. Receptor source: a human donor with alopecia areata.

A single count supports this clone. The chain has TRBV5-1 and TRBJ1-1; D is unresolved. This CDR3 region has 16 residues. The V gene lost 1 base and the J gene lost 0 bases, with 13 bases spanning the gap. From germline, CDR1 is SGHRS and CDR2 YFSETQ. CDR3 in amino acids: CASSLRPRPMNTEAFF. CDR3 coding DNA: TGCGCCAGCAGCTTGAGGCCCCGACCCATGAACACTGAAGCTTTCTTT.

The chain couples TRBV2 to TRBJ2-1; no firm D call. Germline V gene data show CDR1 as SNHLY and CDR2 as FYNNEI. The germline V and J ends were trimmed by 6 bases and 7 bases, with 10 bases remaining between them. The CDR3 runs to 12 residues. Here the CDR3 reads CASSPDINEQFF. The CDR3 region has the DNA TGTGCCAGCAGCCCAGATATAAATGAGCAGTTCTTC.

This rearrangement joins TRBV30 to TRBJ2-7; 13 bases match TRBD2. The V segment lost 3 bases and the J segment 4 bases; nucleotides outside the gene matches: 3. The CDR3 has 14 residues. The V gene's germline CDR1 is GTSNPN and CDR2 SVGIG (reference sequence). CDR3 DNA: TGTGCCTGGAGCCCGACTAGCGGGAGGTACGAGCAGTACTTC. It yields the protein CAWSPTSGRYEQYF.

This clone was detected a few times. DNA of the CDR3: TGTGCCAGCAGTTTGAATAGGAGTGGGAGGTCTGGCTACACCTTC. It codes for CASSLNRSGRSGYTF. V and J are TRBV27 and TRBJ1-2; D is ambiguous. Looked up from germline, CDR1 is MNHEY and CDR2 is SMNVEV (reference sequence). V was trimmed by 3 bases and J by 7 bases, leaving 18 bases between them. CDR3 length: 15 residues.

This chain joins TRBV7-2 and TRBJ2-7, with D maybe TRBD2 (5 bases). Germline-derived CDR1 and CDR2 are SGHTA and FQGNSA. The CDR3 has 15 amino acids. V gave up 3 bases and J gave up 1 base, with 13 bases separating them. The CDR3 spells CASSLSGGVSYEQYF. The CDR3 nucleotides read TGTGCCAGCAGCTTGTCAGGAGGTGTATCCTACGAGCAGTACTTC.